These T cell receptor beta chains were read from a single sample in a study of T cells in localized non-small cell lung cancer. Only in-frame clones appear in the TCRdb table, and some are missing; sequencing was by immunoSEQ multiplex PCR. The sample carries under 95,000 clones, around 82% recorded once. Sample: peripheral blood, taken before any cancer treatment. These receptor sequences come from a female donor over 55 with stage I lung adenocarcinoma. CDR3s include the opening cysteine and the closing phenylalanine or tryptophan. Fields, in order: J gene, D gene, V gene, clone size, CDR3 protein, CDR3 DNA. The D gene is left open where the match is weak. Size is omitted from some rows. Given values are once, few, many or a class for expanded clones.

J gene: TRBJ1-1
D gene: -
V gene: TRBV30
clone size: -
CDR3 protein: CAWSVKANTEAFF
CDR3 DNA: TGTGCCTGGAGTGTAAAGGCGAACACTGAAGCTTTCTTT

J gene: TRBJ1-5
D gene: -
V gene: TRBV6-6
clone size: -
CDR3 protein: CASLRGGEGQPQHF
CDR3 DNA: TGTGCCTCGTTACGGGGAGGGGAAGGCCAGCCCCAGCATTTT

J gene: TRBJ1-2
D gene: -
V gene: TRBV4-3
clone size: -
CDR3 protein: CASSQGGGGTNYGYTF
CDR3 DNA: TGCGCCAGCAGCCAAGGGGGAGGGGGAACCAACTATGGCTACACCTTC

J gene: TRBJ2-7
D gene: -
V gene: TRBV6-6
clone size: -
CDR3 protein: CASSQTGAAGEQYF
CDR3 DNA: TGTGCCAGCAGTCAAACAGGGGCAGCGGGGGAGCAGTACTTC

J gene: TRBJ1-4
D gene: -
V gene: TRBV11-2
clone size: -
CDR3 protein: CASSLGAQEKLFF
CDR3 DNA: TGTGCCAGCAGTTTGGGGGCACAAGAAAAACTGTTTTTT

J gene: TRBJ2-5
D gene: TRBD2
V gene: TRBV4-2
clone size: -
CDR3 protein: CASSQEELAGGPVYQETQYF
CDR3 DNA: TGTGCCAGCAGCCAAGAAGAACTAGCGGGGGGGCCTGTATATCAAGAGACCCAGTACTTC

J gene: TRBJ1-5
D gene: -
V gene: TRBV5-6
clone size: -
CDR3 protein: CASSLMQGIGNQPQHF
CDR3 DNA: TGTGCCAGCAGCTTGATGCAGGGGATAGGTAATCAGCCCCAGCATTTT

J gene: TRBJ1-1
D gene: TRBD1
V gene: TRBV5-1
clone size: -
CDR3 protein: CASSPPGQDEAFF
CDR3 DNA: TGCGCCAGCAGCCCACCGGGACAGGATGAAGCTTTCTTT

J gene: TRBJ2-5
D gene: TRBD2
V gene: TRBV11-2
clone size: -
CDR3 protein: CASSAGLAYLKETQYF
CDR3 DNA: TGTGCCAGCAGCGCGGGACTAGCCTATTTGAAAGAGACCCAGTACTTC

J gene: TRBJ1-1
D gene: -
V gene: TRBV19
clone size: -
CDR3 protein: CASGSRMNTEAFF
CDR3 DNA: TGTGCCAGTGGATCGAGGATGAACACTGAAGCTTTCTTT

J gene: TRBJ1-1
D gene: -
V gene: TRBV9
clone size: -
CDR3 protein: CASSYRGDTEAFF
CDR3 DNA: TGTGCCAGCAGCTACCGGGGGGACACTGAAGCTTTCTTT

J gene: TRBJ2-3
D gene: -
V gene: TRBV9
clone size: -
CDR3 protein: CASSVSGDTQYF
CDR3 DNA: TGTGCCAGCAGCGTAAGTGGAGATACGCAGTATTTT

J gene: TRBJ2-3
D gene: -
V gene: TRBV7-7
clone size: -
CDR3 protein: CASSLGSTDTQYF
CDR3 DNA: TGTGCTAGCAGCCTTGGGAGCACAGATACGCAGTATTTT

J gene: TRBJ1-5
D gene: -
V gene: TRBV6-1
clone size: -
CDR3 protein: CASSERGGNQPQHF
CDR3 DNA: TGTGCCAGCAGTGAAAGGGGAGGCAATCAGCCCCAGCATTTT

J gene: TRBJ2-1
D gene: TRBD2
V gene: TRBV7-9
clone size: -
CDR3 protein: CASSTGLISNEQFF
CDR3 DNA: TGTGCCAGCAGCACGGGACTAATCTCCAATGAGCAGTTCTTC

J gene: TRBJ2-3
D gene: -
V gene: TRBV5-1
clone size: -
CDR3 protein: CASSLASRHTDTQYF
CDR3 DNA: TGCGCCAGCAGCTTGGCGTCCCGTCACACAGATACGCAGTATTTT

J gene: TRBJ1-1
D gene: -
V gene: TRBV19
clone size: -
CDR3 protein: CASSIIGGRTEAFF
CDR3 DNA: TGTGCCAGTAGTATTATCGGGGGGCGCACTGAAGCTTTCTTT

J gene: TRBJ1-1
D gene: -
V gene: TRBV4-1
clone size: -
CDR3 protein: CASSQVVVNTEAFF
CDR3 DNA: TGCGCCAGCAGCCAAGTGGTGGTTAACACTGAAGCTTTCTTT

J gene: TRBJ1-5
D gene: -
V gene: TRBV6-1
clone size: -
CDR3 protein: CASTGQYQPQHF
CDR3 DNA: TGTGCCAGCACTGGACAGTATCAGCCCCAGCATTTT

J gene: TRBJ2-1
D gene: TRBD2
V gene: TRBV9
clone size: -
CDR3 protein: CASSVVWTNRGGEQFF
CDR3 DNA: TGTGCCAGCAGCGTAGTTTGGACCAACCGGGGGGGTGAGCAGTTCTTC

J gene: TRBJ1-3
D gene: -
V gene: TRBV19
clone size: -
CDR3 protein: CASSPDSGNTIYF
CDR3 DNA: TGTGCCAGTAGTCCGGACTCTGGAAACACCATATATTTT

J gene: TRBJ2-1
D gene: TRBD2
V gene: TRBV5-1
clone size: -
CDR3 protein: CASSPGLAADEQFF
CDR3 DNA: TGCGCCAGCAGCCCGGGACTAGCGGCCGATGAGCAGTTCTTC

J gene: TRBJ1-1
D gene: -
V gene: TRBV19
clone size: -
CDR3 protein: CASQEQNQHMNTEAFF
CDR3 DNA: TGTGCCAGTCAGGAGCAGAACCAACACATGAACACTGAAGCTTTCTTT

J gene: TRBJ1-2
D gene: TRBD1
V gene: TRBV7-8
clone size: few
CDR3 protein: CASSAWGQNYGYTF
CDR3 DNA: TGTGCCAGCAGCGCCTGGGGACAGAACTATGGCTACACCTTC

J gene: TRBJ2-7
D gene: -
V gene: TRBV13
clone size: -
CDR3 protein: CASSRTRRSYEQYF
CDR3 DNA: TGTGCCAGCAGTCGGACAAGGCGCTCCTACGAGCAGTACTTC

J gene: TRBJ2-1
D gene: -
V gene: TRBV14
clone size: -
CDR3 protein: CASSPQGYSYNEQFF
CDR3 DNA: TGTGCCAGCAGCCCCCAGGGTTATTCCTACAATGAGCAGTTCTTC

J gene: TRBJ2-5
D gene: -
V gene: TRBV30
clone size: -
CDR3 protein: CAWSRRRETQYF
CDR3 DNA: TGTGCCTGGAGCCGGAGGAGGGAGACCCAGTACTTC

J gene: TRBJ2-6
D gene: -
V gene: TRBV28
clone size: -
CDR3 protein: CASSLGIGGANVLTF
CDR3 DNA: TGTGCCAGCAGTTTAGGGATTGGAGGGGCCAACGTCCTGACTTTC

J gene: TRBJ1-5
D gene: TRBD1
V gene: TRBV19
clone size: -
CDR3 protein: CASSYRGSQPQHF
CDR3 DNA: TGTGCCAGTAGTTACAGGGGATCTCAGCCCCAGCATTTT

J gene: TRBJ2-7
D gene: TRBD2
V gene: TRBV10-3
clone size: -
CDR3 protein: CAISESLAGEKSYEQYF
CDR3 DNA: TGTGCCATCAGTGAGTCCCTAGCGGGAGAAAAATCCTACGAGCAGTACTTC

J gene: TRBJ1-1
D gene: -
V gene: TRBV30
clone size: few
CDR3 protein: CASRGTMNTEAFF
CDR3 DNA: TGTGCCTCTCGGGGGACCATGAACACTGAAGCTTTCTTT

J gene: TRBJ2-5
D gene: -
V gene: TRBV5-1
clone size: -
CDR3 protein: CASSFTLKETQYF
CDR3 DNA: TGCGCCAGCAGCTTCACCCTCAAAGAGACCCAGTACTTC

J gene: TRBJ2-1
D gene: -
V gene: TRBV27
clone size: -
CDR3 protein: CASSITRDIYNEQFF
CDR3 DNA: TGTGCCAGCAGCATAACCCGGGACATATACAATGAGCAGTTCTTC

J gene: TRBJ2-2
D gene: -
V gene: TRBV28
clone size: -
CDR3 protein: CASREAGSNTGELFF
CDR3 DNA: TGTGCCAGCAGGGAAGCAGGTTCGAACACCGGGGAGCTGTTTTTT

J gene: TRBJ1-3
D gene: -
V gene: TRBV4-1
clone size: -
CDR3 protein: CASSQDVGLFMSTIYF
CDR3 DNA: TGCGCCAGCAGCCAAGATGTCGGACTCTTTATGAGTACCATATATTTT

J gene: TRBJ2-5
D gene: -
V gene: TRBV19
clone size: -
CDR3 protein: CASSRSLNTGLRETQYF
CDR3 DNA: TGTGCCAGTAGTCGGTCCTTAAATACAGGGCTAAGGGAGACCCAGTACTTC

J gene: TRBJ1-3
D gene: -
V gene: TRBV9
clone size: -
CDR3 protein: CASSVEQGSGNTIYF
CDR3 DNA: TGTGCCAGCAGCGTAGAACAGGGCAGTGGAAACACCATATATTTT

J gene: TRBJ1-3
D gene: -
V gene: TRBV6-1
clone size: few
CDR3 protein: CASSVDRLSGNTIYF
CDR3 DNA: TGTGCCAGCAGCGTAGACAGACTCTCTGGAAACACCATATATTTT

J gene: TRBJ1-1
D gene: -
V gene: TRBV23-1
clone size: -
CDR3 protein: CASSQATLGLGSAEAFF
CDR3 DNA: TGCGCCAGCAGTCAAGCGACACTAGGCTTGGGTAGCGCTGAAGCTTTCTTT

J gene: TRBJ2-1
D gene: -
V gene: TRBV12-5
clone size: -
CDR3 protein: CASGPISGGEQFF
CDR3 DNA: TGTGCTAGTGGCCCAATCTCCGGGGGTGAGCAGTTCTTC

J gene: TRBJ1-1
D gene: -
V gene: TRBV5-6
clone size: -
CDR3 protein: CASSLASTGAEAFF
CDR3 DNA: TGTGCCAGCAGCTTAGCTAGTACGGGAGCTGAAGCTTTCTTT

J gene: TRBJ2-7
D gene: -
V gene: TRBV4-3
clone size: -
CDR3 protein: CASSQDYPDPYEQYF
CDR3 DNA: TGCGCCAGCAGCCAAGATTACCCGGACCCCTACGAGCAGTACTTC